This TCR beta chain emerged from a study of blood T cell repertoires in COVID-19. Study at large: T cells, B-cell-depleted T cells, or PBMCs supplied cDNA or gDNA.

Using immunoSEQ multiplex PCR, the repertoire was profiled, and TCRdb retains in-frame clones only, with some absent. The sample has 77,000 or so clones, about 85% seen once. Germline-derived CDR1 and CDR2 are SEHNR and FQNEAQ (reference sequence). J was trimmed by 7 bases and V by 5 bases; bases with no gene match: 8. The CDR3 is 14 residues long. Sequenced sample: peripheral blood. The chain links TRBV7-9 to TRBJ2-1; 7 bases align to TRBD2. The clonotype comes from an elderly man with acute or convalescent COVID-19. CDR3 residues: CASSHTGTTNEQFF. The CDR3, as DNA: TGTGCCAGCAGCCATACCGGGACTACTAATGAGCAGTTCTTC.